A single sample is the source of the 18 T cell receptor beta chains below, sequenced in a study of Tregs in tolerant kidney transplant recipients. Profiling relied on immunoSEQ multiplex PCR, and the TCRdb table lists in-frame clones only, not all of them. The sample has about 240,000 clones; about 80% are singletons. The sample was CD4+ T cells from blood. All receptors come from a human donor in good health.

CDR3 amino acids: CASSQGNAGGDTQYF. CDR3 nucleotide sequence: TGTGCCAGCAGCCAAGGCAACGCCGGAGGAGATACGCAGTATTTT. This chain joins TRBV14 and TRBJ2-3; D is possibly TRBD2 (5 bases). Trimming removed 1 base at V and 5 bases at J, with 13 bases between. CDR3 length equals 15 residues. CDR1 and CDR2 from the germline V gene are SGHDN and FVKESK. Together with reference TRBV14 and TRBJ2-3, the CDR3 gives the full variable domain: EAGVTQFPSHSVIEKGQTVTLRCDPISGHDNLYWYRRVMGKEIKFLLHFVKESKQDESGMPNNRFLAERTGGTYSTLKVQPAELEDSGVYFCASSQGNAGGDTQYFGPGTRLTVL.

The J gene is TRBJ2-1, the V gene TRBV11-3; tentative D call: TRBD1 (6 bases). V was pared by 5 bases and J by 7 bases, with 12 bases between. Germline V gene sequence: CDR1 SGHNT, CDR2 YENEEA. This CDR3 has 13 residues. The CDR3 nucleotides are TGTGCCAGCAGCCCCCAGGGGTGGAATGAGCAGTTCTTC. Amino acid sequence: CASSPQGWNEQFF.

The rearrangement uses TRBV6-1 and TRBJ1-5, with 8 nucleotides matching TRBD1. The CDR3 consists of 15 residues. The trim removed 7 bases at V and 6 bases at J, leaving 11 bases unmatched. Germline CDR1 and CDR2: MNHNS and SASEGT. CDR3 sequence (DNA): TGTGCCAGCAACCGGGGACAGGATGTTATTCAGCCCCAGCATTTT. Translating gives CASNRGQDVIQPQHF.

V usage is TRBV9 and J usage is TRBJ2-1; 11 nucleotides line up with TRBD2. Germline CDR1 reads SGDLS; CDR2 reads YYNGEE. The CDR3 covers 16 residues. V dropped 3 bases and J dropped 4; count of bases not matched to a gene: 6. CDR3 region: CASSARLAGPYNEQFF. Written as DNA, the CDR3 is TGTGCCAGCAGCGCCCGACTAGCGGGACCTTACAATGAGCAGTTCTTC.

J is TRBJ2-7 and V is TRBV6-1, with 9 bases fitting TRBD1. J lost 5 bases, V lost 7 bases, and 9 bases had no gene match. The CDR3 has 14 amino acids. Germline V gene data show CDR1 as MNHNS and CDR2 as SASEGT. The CDR3 bases are TGTGCCAGCAATCCGGGACAGGGTTTCAACGAGCAGTACTTC. Translating it yields CASNPGQGFNEQYF.

This clone was observed a handful of times. The chain is built from TRBV10-1 and TRBJ2-7, with 16 bases identical to TRBD2. V lost 6 bases, J lost 2 bases, and 4 bases stayed unmatched. Germline V gives CDR1 WNHNN, CDR2 SYGVQD (reference sequence). The CDR3 totals 16 residues. CDR3 sequence (DNA): TGCGCCAGCAGCATGGGACTAGCGGGGGGGACCTACGAGCAGTACTTC. Translation: CASSMGLAGGTYEQYF.

The chain carries TRBV11-2 and TRBJ2-3, with 9 bases fitting TRBD2. V shed 5 bases and J 4 bases; nucleotides not matched to a gene: 16. This CDR3 region has 18 residues. In germline, CDR1 is SGHAT, CDR2 FQNNGV. The CDR3 region has the DNA TGTGCCAGCAGCGTGCGGGGGGGCCTAAGGAACCCCCCAGATACGCAGTATTTT. Translating it yields CASSVRGGLRNPPDTQYF.

The chain carries TRBV10-1 and TRBJ2-1; 9 nucleotides align to TRBD1. This CDR3 has 13 residues. Losses at the gene ends were 5 bases for V and 7 bases for J; bases not matched to a gene: 3. Germline V gives CDR1 WNHNN, CDR2 SYGVQD (reference sequence). The CDR3 here is CASSLDRGNEQFF. The CDR3 region has the DNA TGCGCCAGCAGTTTGGACAGGGGTAATGAGCAGTTCTTC.

The rearrangement joins TRBV2 to TRBJ2-7; D is uncertain. CDR3 size: 12 residues. The V gene's germline CDR1 is SNHLY and CDR2 FYNNEI. The V gene lost 9 bases and the J gene lost 6 bases, with 15 bases spanning the gap. The CDR3 sequence: CASKKPGSEQYF. The CDR3 DNA follows: TGTGCCAGTAAAAAGCCAGGTTCCGAGCAGTACTTC.

CDR3 coding DNA: TGTGCCAGCAGTGACTCCAGGGTGGTGTCTTTGGAAGCTTTCTTT. Translating it yields CASSDSRVVSLEAFF. The chain joins TRBV6-4 to TRBJ1-1, with a weak D call TRBD1 (5 bases). Trimming stripped 0 bases from V and 8 bases from J, with 16 bases between. Germline V gives CDR1 MRHNA, CDR2 SNTAGT. The CDR3 is made up of 15 amino acids.

V gene TRBV9 combines with J gene TRBJ2-7; TRBD2 aligns across 10 bases. The ends lost 0 bases at V and 0 bases at J; junction bases unmatched: 3. CDR1 is SGDLS and CDR2 is YYNGEE in the germline V gene. This CDR3 region has 16 residues. This CDR3 is CASSVAGTSASYEQYF. As DNA, the CDR3 is TGTGCCAGCAGCGTAGCCGGGACTAGCGCCTCCTACGAGCAGTACTTC.

This chain joins TRBV30 and TRBJ2-3; possibly TRBD2 for D (5 bases). The V gene lost 4 bases and the J gene lost 0 bases, with 11 bases spanning the gap. The CDR3 is made up of 14 amino acids. Germline CDR1 and CDR2: GTSNPN and SVGIG (reference sequence). CDR3 in DNA: TGTGCCTGGACAAGCGGAACTAGCACAGATACGCAGTATTTT. Translating it yields CAWTSGTSTDTQYF.

The chain combines TRBV6-9 with TRBJ2-1, with 13 bases identical to TRBD2. With 6 bases clipped from V and 0 bases from J, the junction kept 5 bases outside the gene matches. The length of the CDR3 is 17 residues. Germline CDR1 MNHGY, CDR2 SVAAGI. CDR3 residues: CASRRLAGGTSYNEQFF. The DNA of the CDR3 is TGTGCCAGCAGAAGACTAGCGGGAGGCACCTCCTACAATGAGCAGTTCTTC.

This clone was seen more than once but under ten times. The gene calls are TRBV14 and TRBJ2-7, with D perhaps TRBD1 or TRBD2 (6 bases each). The CDR3 runs 16 residues. With 2 bases removed from V and 6 bases from J, the gap between germline ends came to 20 bases. Germline V gene lookup returns CDR1 SGHDN and CDR2 FVKESK. The CDR3 loop is CASSQQNYREVGEQYF. Written as DNA, the CDR3 is TGTGCCAGCAGCCAACAGAACTACAGGGAGGTGGGCGAGCAGTACTTC.

V is TRBV5-1 and J is TRBJ1-2, with 10 bases aligning to TRBD1. V was pared by 3 bases and J by 4 bases, with 6 bases of the junction left unmatched. This CDR3 comprises 15 residues. Germline V CDR1 and CDR2: SGHRS, YFSETQ. CDR3 sequence (DNA): TGCGCCAGCAGCTCGCCCGGGACAGGGGTCTATGGCTACACCTTC. Translation gives CASSSPGTGVYGYTF.

This clone has only one observation. The V and J genes are TRBV7-9 and TRBJ2-7, with 7 bases matching TRBD1. This CDR3 region has 16 residues. The trim removed 4 bases at V and 0 bases at J, leaving 9 bases unmatched. Germline V gene lookup returns CDR1 SEHNR and CDR2 FQNEAQ (reference sequence). In DNA form, the CDR3 reads TGTGCCAGCAGCTCTAACATGGGACAGCTCTCCTACGAGCAGTACTTC. It yields the protein CASSSNMGQLSYEQYF.

J is TRBJ2-2 and V is TRBV4-1; 7 bases align to TRBD1. This CDR3 is built from 15 residues. Germline-derived CDR1 and CDR2 are MGHRA and YSYEKL. Trimming cost V 6 bases and J 0 bases; bases outside gene matches: 4. In DNA form, the CDR3 reads TGCGCCAGCAGGCAGACAGGGCCGAACACCGGGGAGCTGTTTTTT. Translated, it gives CASRQTGPNTGELFF.

J is TRBJ2-2 and V is TRBV18; TRBD2 aligns across 11 bases. CDR3 size: 16 residues. The germline CDR1 and CDR2 sequences are KGHSH and LQKENI. V lost 3 bases, J lost 5 bases, and 5 bases stayed unmatched. CDR3 residues: CASSPPGLAATGELFF. CDR3 DNA sequence: TGTGCCAGCTCACCCCCGGGACTAGCGGCTACCGGGGAGCTGTTTTTT.